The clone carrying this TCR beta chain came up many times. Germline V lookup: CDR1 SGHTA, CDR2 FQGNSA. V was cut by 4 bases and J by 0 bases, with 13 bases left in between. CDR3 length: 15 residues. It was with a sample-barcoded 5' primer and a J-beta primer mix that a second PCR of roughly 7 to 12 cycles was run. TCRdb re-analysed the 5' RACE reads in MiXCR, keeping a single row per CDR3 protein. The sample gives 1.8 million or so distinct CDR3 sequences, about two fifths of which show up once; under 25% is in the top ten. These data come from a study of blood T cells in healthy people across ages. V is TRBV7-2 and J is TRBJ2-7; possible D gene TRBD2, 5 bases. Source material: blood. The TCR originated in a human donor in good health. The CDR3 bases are TGTGCCAGCAGCTCCCGACCGGGGAGCTCCTACGAGCAGTACTTC. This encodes CASSSRPGSSYEQYF.